This T cell receptor beta chain was profiled in a study of blood T cell repertoires in COVID-19. Study-level background: From the United States, Italy and Spain came samples of acute and convalescent COVID-19. The analysed material was cDNA or gDNA that came from T cells, B-cell-depleted T cells, or PBMCs.

In the original processing: Estimation of nucleated cell counts relied on the amplification of reference gene primers. The table came from immunoSEQ multiplex PCR; TCRdb's copy has only in-frame clones and leaves some out. That table furnishes V, J and clone size, whereas the DNA furnished D and trimming. The top ten hold over 12% of the sample, which has 150,000 or so clones, around 82% seen once. V lost 5 bases and J 2 bases, leaving 12 bases between the germline ends. The length of the CDR3 is 15 residues. Germline V gene lookup returns CDR1 PRHDT and CDR2 FYEKMQ (reference sequence). This TCR came from a human donor with acute or convalescent COVID-19. The donor label of this sample is uncertain. The gene calls are TRBV13 and TRBJ2-2; a possible D gene is TRBD1 (6 bases). Sequencing was performed on peripheral blood. The CDR3 DNA is TGTGCCAGCAGCCCAGGGACATCTAACACCGGGGAGCTGTTTTTT. Translated: CASSPGTSNTGELFF.